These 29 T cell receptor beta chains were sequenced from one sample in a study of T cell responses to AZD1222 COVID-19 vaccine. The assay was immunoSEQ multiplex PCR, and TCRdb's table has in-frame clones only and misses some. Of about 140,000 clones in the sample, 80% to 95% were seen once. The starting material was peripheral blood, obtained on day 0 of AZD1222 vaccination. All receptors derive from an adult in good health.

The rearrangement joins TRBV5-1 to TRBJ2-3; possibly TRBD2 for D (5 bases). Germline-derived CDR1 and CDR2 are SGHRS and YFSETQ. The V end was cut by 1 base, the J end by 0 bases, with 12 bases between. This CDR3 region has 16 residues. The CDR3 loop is CASSLTAGWSTDTQYF. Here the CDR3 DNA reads TGCGCCAGCAGCTTGACGGCGGGCTGGAGCACAGATACGCAGTATTTT. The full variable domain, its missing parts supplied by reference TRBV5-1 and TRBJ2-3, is KAGVTQTPRYLIKTRGQQVTLSCSPISGHRSVSWYQQTPGQGLQFLFEYFSETQRNKGNFPGRFSGRQFSNSRSEMNVSTLELGDSALYLCASSLTAGWSTDTQYFGPGTRLTVL.

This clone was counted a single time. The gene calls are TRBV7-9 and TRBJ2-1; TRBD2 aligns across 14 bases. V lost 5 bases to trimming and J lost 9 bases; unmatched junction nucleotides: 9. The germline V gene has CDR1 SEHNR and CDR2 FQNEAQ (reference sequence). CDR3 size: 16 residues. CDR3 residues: CASSRPGLAGEVEQFF. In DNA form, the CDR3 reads TGTGCCAGCAGCCGGCCGGGACTAGCGGGAGAGGTTGAGCAGTTCTTC.

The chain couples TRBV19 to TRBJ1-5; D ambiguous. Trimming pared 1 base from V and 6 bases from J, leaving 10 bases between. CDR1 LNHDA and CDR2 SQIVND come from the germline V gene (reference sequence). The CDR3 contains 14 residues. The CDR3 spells CASSIVGVFQPQHF. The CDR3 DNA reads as TGTGCCAGTAGTATAGTCGGAGTTTTTCAGCCCCAGCATTTT.

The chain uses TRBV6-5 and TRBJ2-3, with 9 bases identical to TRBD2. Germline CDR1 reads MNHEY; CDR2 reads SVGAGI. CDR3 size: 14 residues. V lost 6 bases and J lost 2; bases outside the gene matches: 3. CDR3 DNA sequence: TGTGCCAGCAGGCGGGAGGGGGTCACAGATACGCAGTATTTT. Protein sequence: CASRREGVTDTQYF.

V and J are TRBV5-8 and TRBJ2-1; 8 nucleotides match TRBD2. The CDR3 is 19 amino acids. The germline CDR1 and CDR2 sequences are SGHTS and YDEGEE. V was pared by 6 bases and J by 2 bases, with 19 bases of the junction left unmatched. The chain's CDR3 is CASNVGRLAGQVTYNEQFF. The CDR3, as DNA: TGTGCCAGCAACGTCGGTAGGCTAGCGGGCCAAGTAACCTACAATGAGCAGTTCTTC.

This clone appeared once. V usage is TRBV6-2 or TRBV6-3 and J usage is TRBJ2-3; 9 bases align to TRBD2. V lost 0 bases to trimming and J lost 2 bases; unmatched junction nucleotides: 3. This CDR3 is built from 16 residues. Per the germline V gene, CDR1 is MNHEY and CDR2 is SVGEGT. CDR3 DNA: TGTGCCAGCAGTTACTCCGGGACTAGCCACACAGATACGCAGTATTTT. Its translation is CASSYSGTSHTDTQYF.

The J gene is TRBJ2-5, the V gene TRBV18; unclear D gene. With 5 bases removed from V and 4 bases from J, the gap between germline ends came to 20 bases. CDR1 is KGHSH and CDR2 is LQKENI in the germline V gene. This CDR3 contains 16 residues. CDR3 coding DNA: TGTGCCAGCTCATCGTACCTCCGGGCCTCGGGAGAGACCCAGTACTTC. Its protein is CASSSYLRASGETQYF.

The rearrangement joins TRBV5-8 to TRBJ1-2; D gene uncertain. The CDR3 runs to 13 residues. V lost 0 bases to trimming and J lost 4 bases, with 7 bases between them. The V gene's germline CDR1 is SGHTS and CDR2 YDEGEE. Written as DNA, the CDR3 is TGTGCCAGCAGCTTGGGTCGGGCCTATGGCTACACCTTC. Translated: CASSLGRAYGYTF. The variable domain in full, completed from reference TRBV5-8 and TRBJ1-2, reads EAGVTQSPTHLIKTRGQQATLRCSPISGHTSVYWYQQALGLGLQFLLWYDEGEERNRGNFPPRFSGRQFPNYSSELNVNALELEDSALYLCASSLGRAYGYTFGSGTRLTVV.

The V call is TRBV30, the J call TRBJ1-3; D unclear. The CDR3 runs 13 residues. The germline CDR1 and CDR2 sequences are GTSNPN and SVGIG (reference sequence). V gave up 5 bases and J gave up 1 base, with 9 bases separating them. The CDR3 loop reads CAWDMTSGNTIYF. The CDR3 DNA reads TGTGCCTGGGACATGACTTCTGGAAACACCATATATTTT. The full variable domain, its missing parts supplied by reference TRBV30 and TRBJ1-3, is SQTIHQWPATLVQPVGSPLSLECTVEGTSNPNLYWYRQAAGRGLQLLFYSVGIGQISSEVPQNLSASRPQDRQFILSSKKLLLSDSGFYLCAWDMTSGNTIYFGEGSWLTVV.

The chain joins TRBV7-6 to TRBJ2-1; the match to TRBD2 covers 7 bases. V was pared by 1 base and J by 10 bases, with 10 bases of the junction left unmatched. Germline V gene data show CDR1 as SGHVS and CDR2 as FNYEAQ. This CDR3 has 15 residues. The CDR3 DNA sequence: TGTGCCAGCAGCTTAGTCCAATCTAGCGGAACCGAGCAGTTCTTC. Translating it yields CASSLVQSSGTEQFF.

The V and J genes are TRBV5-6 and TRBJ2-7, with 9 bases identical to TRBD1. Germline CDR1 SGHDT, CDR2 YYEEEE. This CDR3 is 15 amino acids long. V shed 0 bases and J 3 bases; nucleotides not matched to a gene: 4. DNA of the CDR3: TGTGCCAGCAGCTTGGTGGGACAGGGTCGCTACGAGCAGTACTTC. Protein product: CASSLVGQGRYEQYF.

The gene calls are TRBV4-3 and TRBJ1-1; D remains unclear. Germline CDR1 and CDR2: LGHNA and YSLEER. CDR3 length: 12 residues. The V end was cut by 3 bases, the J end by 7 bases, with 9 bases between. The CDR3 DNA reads TGCGCCAGCAGCCAGCCCGGAGGTGAAGCTTTCTTT. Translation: CASSQPGGEAFF.

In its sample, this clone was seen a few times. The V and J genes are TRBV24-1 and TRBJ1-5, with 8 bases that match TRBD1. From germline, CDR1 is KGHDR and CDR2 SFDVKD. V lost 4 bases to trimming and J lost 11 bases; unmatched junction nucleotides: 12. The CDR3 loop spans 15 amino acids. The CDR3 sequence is CATSEEDREESAQHF. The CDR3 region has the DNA TGTGCCACCAGTGAGGAGGACAGGGAGGAATCAGCCCAGCATTTT.

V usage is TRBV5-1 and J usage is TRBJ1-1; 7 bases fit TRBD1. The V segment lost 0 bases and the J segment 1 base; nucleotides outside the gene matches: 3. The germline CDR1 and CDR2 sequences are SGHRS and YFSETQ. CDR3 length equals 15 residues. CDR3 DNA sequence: TGCGCCAGCAGCTTGGAGGGGACAGCGAACACTGAAGCTTTCTTT. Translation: CASSLEGTANTEAFF.

The CDR3 reads CASSLDQWTGELFF. The CDR3, as DNA: TGTGCCAGCAGCTTAGATCAGTGGACCGGGGAGCTGTTTTTT. J is TRBJ2-2 and V is TRBV11-2; D remains unclear. Trimming took off 0 bases at V and 5 bases at J, with 7 bases between the two ends. Germline values: CDR1 SGHAT, CDR2 FQNNGV. The CDR3 runs to 14 residues. Full variable domain (rest looked up from reference TRBV11-2 and TRBJ2-2): EAGVAQSPRYKIIEKRQSVAFWCNPISGHATLYWYQQILGQGPKLLIQFQNNGVVDDSQLPKDRFSAERLKGVDSTLKIQPAKLEDSAVYLCASSLDQWTGELFFGEGSRLTVL.

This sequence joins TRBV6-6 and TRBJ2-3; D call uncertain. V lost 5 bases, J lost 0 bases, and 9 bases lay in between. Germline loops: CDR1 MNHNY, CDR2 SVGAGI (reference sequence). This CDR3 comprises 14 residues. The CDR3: CASSVRGSTDTQYF. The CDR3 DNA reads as TGTGCCAGCAGTGTCCGTGGTAGCACAGATACGCAGTATTTT.

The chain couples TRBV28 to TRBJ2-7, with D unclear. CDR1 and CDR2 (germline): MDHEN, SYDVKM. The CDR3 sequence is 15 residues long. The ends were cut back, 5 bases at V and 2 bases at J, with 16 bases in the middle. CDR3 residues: CASSQGPGPTYEQYF. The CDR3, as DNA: TGTGCCAGCAGTCAAGGGCCCGGGCCTACCTACGAGCAGTACTTC.

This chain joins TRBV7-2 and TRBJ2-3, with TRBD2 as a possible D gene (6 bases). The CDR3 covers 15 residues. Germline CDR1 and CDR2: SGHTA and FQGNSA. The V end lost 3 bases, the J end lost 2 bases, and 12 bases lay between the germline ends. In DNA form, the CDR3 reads TGTGCCAGCAGCTTTGCTAGCGCTATCACAGATACGCAGTATTTT. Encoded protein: CASSFASAITDTQYF.

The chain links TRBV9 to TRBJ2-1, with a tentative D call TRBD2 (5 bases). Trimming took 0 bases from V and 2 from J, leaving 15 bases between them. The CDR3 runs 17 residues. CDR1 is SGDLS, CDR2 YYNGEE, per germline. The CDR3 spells CASSVASSGITYNEQFF. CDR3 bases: TGTGCCAGCAGCGTAGCTTCCAGCGGAATAACCTACAATGAGCAGTTCTTC.

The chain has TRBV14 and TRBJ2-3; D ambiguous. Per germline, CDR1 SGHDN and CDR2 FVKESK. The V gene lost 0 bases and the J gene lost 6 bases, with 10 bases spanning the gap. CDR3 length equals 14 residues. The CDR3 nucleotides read TGTGCCAGCAGCCAAGAGTTGGGTGCGGATACGCAGTATTTT. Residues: CASSQELGADTQYF.

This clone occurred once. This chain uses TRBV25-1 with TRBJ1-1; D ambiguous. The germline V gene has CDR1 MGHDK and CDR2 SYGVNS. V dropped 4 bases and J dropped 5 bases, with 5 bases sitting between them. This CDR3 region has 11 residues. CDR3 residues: CASSVGTEAFF. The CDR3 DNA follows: TGTGCCAGCAGTGTAGGGACTGAAGCTTTCTTT. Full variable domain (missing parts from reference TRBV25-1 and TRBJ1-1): EADIYQTPRYLVIGTGKKITLECSQTMGHDKMYWYQQDPGMELHLIHYSYGVNSTEKGDLSSESTVSRIRTEHFPLTLESARPSHTSQYLCASSVGTEAFFGQGTRLTVV.

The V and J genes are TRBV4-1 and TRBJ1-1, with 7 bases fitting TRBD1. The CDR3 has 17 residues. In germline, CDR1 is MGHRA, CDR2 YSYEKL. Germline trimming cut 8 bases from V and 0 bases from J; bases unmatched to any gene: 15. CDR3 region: CASRGRQGVSMNTEAFF. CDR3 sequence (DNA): TGCGCCAGCCGGGGTCGGCAGGGGGTCTCCATGAACACTGAAGCTTTCTTT.

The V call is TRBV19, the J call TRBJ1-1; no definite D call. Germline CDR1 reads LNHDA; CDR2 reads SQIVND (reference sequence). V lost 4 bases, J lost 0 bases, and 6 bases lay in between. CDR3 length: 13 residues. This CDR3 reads CASSTELNTEAFF. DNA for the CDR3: TGTGCCAGTAGTACTGAACTGAACACTGAAGCTTTCTTT.

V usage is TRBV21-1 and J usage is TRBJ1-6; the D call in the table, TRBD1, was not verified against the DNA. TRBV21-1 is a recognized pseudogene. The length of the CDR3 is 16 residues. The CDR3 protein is CANIRGLDRANSPLHF. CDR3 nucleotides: TGTGCCAACATCCGAGGTCTAGACAGAGCTAATTCACCCCTCCACTTT.

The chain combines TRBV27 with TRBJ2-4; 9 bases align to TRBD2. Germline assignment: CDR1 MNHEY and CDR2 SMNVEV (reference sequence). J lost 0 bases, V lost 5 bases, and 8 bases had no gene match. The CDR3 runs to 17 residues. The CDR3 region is CASSLSVSGRAKNIQYF. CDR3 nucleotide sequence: TGTGCCAGCAGTCTCTCCGTTAGCGGGAGAGCCAAAAACATTCAGTACTTC.

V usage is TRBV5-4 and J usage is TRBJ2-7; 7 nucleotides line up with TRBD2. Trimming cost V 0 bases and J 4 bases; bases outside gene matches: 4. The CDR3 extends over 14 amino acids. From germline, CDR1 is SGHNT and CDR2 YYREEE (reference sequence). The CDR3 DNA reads TGTGCCAGCAGCTTGGGACTAGCCAGGTACGAGCAGTACTTC. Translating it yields CASSLGLARYEQYF.

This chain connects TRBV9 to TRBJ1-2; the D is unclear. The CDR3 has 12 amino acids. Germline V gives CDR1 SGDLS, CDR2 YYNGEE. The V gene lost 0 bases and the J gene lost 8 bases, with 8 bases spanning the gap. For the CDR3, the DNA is TGTGCCAGCAGCGTAGAAATTGGGGGCTACACCTTC. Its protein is CASSVEIGGYTF.

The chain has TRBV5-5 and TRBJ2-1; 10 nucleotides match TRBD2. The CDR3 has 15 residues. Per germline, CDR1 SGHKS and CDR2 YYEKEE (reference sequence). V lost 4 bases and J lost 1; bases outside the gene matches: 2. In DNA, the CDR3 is TGTGCCAGCAGCCCTAGCGGGAGTTCCTACAATGAGCAGTTCTTC. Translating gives CASSPSGSSYNEQFF. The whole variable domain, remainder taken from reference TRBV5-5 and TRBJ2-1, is DAGVTQSPTHLIKTRGQQVTLRCSPISGHKSVSWYQQVLGQGPQFIFQYYEKEERGRGNFPDRFSARQFPNYSSELNVNALLLGDSALYLCASSPSGSSYNEQFFGPGTRLTVL.

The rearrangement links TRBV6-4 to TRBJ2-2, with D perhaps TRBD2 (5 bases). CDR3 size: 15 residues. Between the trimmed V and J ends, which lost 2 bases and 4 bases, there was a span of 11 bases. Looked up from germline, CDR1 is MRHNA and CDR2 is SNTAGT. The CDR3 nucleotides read TGTGCCAGCAGTGACCCGGCGGACTCCACCGGGGAGCTGTTTTTT. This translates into CASSDPADSTGELFF.